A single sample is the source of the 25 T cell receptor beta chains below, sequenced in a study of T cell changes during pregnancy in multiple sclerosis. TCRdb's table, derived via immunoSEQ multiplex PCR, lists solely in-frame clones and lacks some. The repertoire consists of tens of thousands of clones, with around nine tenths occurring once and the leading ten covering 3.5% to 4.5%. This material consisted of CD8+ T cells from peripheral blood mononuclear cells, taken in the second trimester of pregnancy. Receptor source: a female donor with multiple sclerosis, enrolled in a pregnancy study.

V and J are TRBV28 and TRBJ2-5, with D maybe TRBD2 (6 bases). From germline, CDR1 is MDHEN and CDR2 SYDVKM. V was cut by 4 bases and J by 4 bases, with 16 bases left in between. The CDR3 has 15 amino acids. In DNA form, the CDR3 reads TGTGCCAGCAGTTCCGGAGGGTCCACCACAGAGACCCAGTACTTC. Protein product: CASSSGGSTTETQYF.

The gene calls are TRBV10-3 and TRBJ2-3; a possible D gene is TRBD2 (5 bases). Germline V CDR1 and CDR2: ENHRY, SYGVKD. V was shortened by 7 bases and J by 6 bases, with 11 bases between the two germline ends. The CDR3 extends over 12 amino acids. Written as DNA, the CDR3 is TGTGCCATCACCGACCCTAGCGATACGCAGTATTTT. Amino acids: CAITDPSDTQYF.

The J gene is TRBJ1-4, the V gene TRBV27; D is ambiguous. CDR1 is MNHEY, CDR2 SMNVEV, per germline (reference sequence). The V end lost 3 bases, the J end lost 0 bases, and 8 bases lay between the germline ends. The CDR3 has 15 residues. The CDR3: CASSLQLTTNEKLFF. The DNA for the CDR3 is TGTGCCAGCAGTTTGCAGTTGACAACTAATGAAAAACTGTTTTTT.

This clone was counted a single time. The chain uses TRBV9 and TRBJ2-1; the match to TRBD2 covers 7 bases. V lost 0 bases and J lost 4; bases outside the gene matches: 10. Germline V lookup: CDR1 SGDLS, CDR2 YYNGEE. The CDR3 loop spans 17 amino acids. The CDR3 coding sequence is TGTGCCAGCAGCGTAGCTTCAGGACTAGGGATATACAATGAGCAGTTCTTC. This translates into CASSVASGLGIYNEQFF.

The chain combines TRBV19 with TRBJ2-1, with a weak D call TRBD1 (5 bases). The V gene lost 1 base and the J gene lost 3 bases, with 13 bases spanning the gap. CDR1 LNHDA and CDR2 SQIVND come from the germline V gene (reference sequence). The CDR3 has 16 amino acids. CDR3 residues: CASSIVPGSFYNEQFF. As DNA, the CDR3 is TGTGCCAGTAGTATAGTCCCAGGGTCTTTCTACAATGAGCAGTTCTTC.

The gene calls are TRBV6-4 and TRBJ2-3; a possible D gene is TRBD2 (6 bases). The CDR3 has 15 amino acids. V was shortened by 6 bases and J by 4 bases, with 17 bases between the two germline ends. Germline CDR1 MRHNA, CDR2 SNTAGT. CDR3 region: CASSAGNLEADTQYF. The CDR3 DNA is TGTGCCAGCAGCGCGGGAAACTTAGAGGCAGATACGCAGTATTTT.

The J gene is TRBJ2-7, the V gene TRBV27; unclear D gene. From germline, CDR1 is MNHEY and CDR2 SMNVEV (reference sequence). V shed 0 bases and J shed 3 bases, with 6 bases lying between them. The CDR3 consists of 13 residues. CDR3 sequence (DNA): TGTGCCAGCAGTTTATCCCCATTCTACGAGCAGTACTTC. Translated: CASSLSPFYEQYF.

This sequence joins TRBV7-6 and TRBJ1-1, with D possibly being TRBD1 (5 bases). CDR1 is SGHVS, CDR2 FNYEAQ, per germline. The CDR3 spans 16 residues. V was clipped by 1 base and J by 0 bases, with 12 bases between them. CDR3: CASSLGTHFMNTEAFF. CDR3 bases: TGTGCCAGCAGCTTAGGGACACATTTTATGAACACTGAAGCTTTCTTT.

Written as DNA, the CDR3 is TGTGCCAGCAGCGTAGGCAGGGGCAATCAGCCCCAGCATTTT. Translating it yields CASSVGRGNQPQHF. The rearrangement joins TRBV9 to TRBJ1-5, with D possibly being TRBD1 (5 bases). V lost 0 bases to trimming and J lost 2 bases, with 6 bases between them. Per germline, CDR1 SGDLS and CDR2 YYNGEE. The length of the CDR3 is 14 residues.

CDR3 DNA sequence: TGTGCCAGCAGTTTAATAGCGGAGTTTAGAGGGGAGCAGTACTTC. This encodes CASSLIAEFRGEQYF. The rearrangement joins TRBV6-5 to TRBJ2-7; TRBD2 might be the D (6 bases). V lost 4 bases, J lost 7 bases, and 20 bases lay in between. This CDR3 comprises 15 residues. The germline V gene encodes CDR1 MNHEY and CDR2 SVGAGI.

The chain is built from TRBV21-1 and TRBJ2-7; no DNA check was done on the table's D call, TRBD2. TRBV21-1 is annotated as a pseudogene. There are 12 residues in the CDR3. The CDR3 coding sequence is TGTGCCAGCAGCGCCGCTATATGCGAGCAGTACTTC. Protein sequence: CASSAAICEQYF.

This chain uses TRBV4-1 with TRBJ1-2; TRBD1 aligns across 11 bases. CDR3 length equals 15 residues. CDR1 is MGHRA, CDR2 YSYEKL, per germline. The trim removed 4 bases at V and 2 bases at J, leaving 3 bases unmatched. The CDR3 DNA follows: TGCGCCAGCAGCCTAGGGACAGGGGGAAACTATGGCTACACCTTC. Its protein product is CASSLGTGGNYGYTF.

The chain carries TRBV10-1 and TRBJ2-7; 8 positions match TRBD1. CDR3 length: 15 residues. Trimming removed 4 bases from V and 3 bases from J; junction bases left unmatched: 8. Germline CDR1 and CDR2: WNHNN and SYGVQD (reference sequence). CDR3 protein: CASSGGRGPIYEQYF. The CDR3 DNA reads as TGCGCCAGCAGTGGAGGCAGGGGGCCTATCTACGAGCAGTACTTC.

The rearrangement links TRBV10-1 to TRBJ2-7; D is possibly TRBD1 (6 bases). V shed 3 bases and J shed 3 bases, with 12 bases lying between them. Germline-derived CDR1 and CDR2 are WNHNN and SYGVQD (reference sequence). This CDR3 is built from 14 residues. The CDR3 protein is CASSDSEGDYEQYF. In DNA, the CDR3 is TGCGCCAGCAGTGACTCCGAGGGGGACTACGAGCAGTACTTC.

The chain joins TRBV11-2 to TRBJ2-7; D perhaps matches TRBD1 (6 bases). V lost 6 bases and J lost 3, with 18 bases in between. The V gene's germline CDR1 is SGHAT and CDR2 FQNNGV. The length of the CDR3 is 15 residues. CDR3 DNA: TGTGCCAGCAGTCAACCCTGGGGGCCGCTCTACGAGCAGTACTTC. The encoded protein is CASSQPWGPLYEQYF.

CDR3 sequence reads: CASTGQGSRWEQFF. DNA of the CDR3: TGTGCCAGCACCGGACAGGGGTCTCGGTGGGAGCAGTTCTTC. V is TRBV2 and J is TRBJ2-1; TRBD1 matches 9 bases. The trim removed 7 bases at V and 10 bases at J, leaving 11 bases unmatched. The CDR3 has 14 amino acids. The germline CDR1 and CDR2 sequences are SNHLY and FYNNEI.

The CDR3 loop is CASSQDPGDGIYNEQFF. The CDR3 nucleotides are TGCGCCAGCAGCCAAGATCCAGGGGACGGAATCTACAATGAGCAGTTCTTC. The chain carries TRBV4-1 and TRBJ2-1; TRBD1 might be the D (6 bases). This CDR3 is 17 amino acids long. Germline CDR1 reads MGHRA; CDR2 reads YSYEKL. The V end was cut by 0 bases, the J end by 3 bases, with 15 bases between.

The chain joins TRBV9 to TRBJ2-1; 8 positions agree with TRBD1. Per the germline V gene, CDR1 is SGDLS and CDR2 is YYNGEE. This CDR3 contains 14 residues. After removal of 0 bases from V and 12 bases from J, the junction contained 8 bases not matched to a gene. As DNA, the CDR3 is TGTGCCAGCAGCGTAGGGGTGGACAGGGTATGGCAGTTCTTC. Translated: CASSVGVDRVWQFF.

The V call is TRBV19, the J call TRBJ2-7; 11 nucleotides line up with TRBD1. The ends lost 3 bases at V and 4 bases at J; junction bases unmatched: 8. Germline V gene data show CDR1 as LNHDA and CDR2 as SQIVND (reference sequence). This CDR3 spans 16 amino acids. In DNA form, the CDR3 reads TGTGCCAGTAGTATCCCGGTCGGGACAGGGGGATACGAGCAGTACTTC. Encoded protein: CASSIPVGTGGYEQYF.

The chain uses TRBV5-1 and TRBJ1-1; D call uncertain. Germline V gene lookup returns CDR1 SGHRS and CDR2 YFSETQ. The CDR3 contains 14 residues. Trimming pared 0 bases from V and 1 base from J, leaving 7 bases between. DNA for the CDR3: TGCGCCAGCAGCTTGGTTTGGAGGAACACTGAAGCTTTCTTT. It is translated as CASSLVWRNTEAFF.

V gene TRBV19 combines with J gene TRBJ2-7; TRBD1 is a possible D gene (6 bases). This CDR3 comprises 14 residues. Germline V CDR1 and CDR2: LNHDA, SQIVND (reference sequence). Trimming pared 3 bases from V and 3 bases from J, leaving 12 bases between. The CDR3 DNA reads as TGTGCCAGTAGTATCTCAGGGGATGGCTACGAGCAGTACTTC. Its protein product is CASSISGDGYEQYF. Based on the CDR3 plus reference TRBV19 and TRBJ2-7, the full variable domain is DGGITQSPKYLFRKEGQNVTLSCEQNLNHDAMYWYRQDPGQGLRLIYYSQIVNDFQKGDIAEGYSVSREKKESFPLTVTSAQKNPTAFYLCASSISGDGYEQYFGPGTRLTVT.

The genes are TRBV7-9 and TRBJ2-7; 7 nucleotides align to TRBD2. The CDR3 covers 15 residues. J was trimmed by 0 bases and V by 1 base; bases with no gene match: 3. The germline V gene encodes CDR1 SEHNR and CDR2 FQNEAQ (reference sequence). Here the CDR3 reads CASSLVSSGSYEQYF. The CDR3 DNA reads TGTGCCAGCAGCTTAGTGTCTAGCGGCTCCTACGAGCAGTACTTC.

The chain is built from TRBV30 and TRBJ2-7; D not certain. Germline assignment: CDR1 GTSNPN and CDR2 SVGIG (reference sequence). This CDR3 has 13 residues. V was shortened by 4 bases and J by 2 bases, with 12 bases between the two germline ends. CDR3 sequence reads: CAWIGTDAYEQYF. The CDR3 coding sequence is TGTGCCTGGATTGGAACAGATGCCTACGAGCAGTACTTC.

The CDR3 sequence is CASSFWSRGRIETQYF. The CDR3 coding sequence is TGTGCCAGCAGCTTTTGGAGTCGCGGGAGGATTGAGACCCAGTACTTC. The rearrangement links TRBV7-8 to TRBJ2-5; 8 bases are shared with TRBD2. With V trimmed by 3 bases and J by 5 bases, 11 bases remained unmatched. CDR3 length: 16 amino acids. Germline V gene sequence: CDR1 SGHVS, CDR2 FQNEAQ.

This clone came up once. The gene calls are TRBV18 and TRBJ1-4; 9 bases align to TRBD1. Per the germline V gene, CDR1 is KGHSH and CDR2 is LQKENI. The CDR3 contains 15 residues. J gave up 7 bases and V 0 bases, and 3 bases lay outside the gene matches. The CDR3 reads CASSPPGTGTEKLFF. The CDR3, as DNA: TGTGCCAGCTCACCACCTGGGACAGGGACTGAAAAACTGTTTTTT.